The following is a T cell receptor beta chain sequence with its context. This clone appeared once. No cognate antigen has been identified for it. No qualities accompany the bases; no much larger clone lies one base away. The sample comes from a study of cytomegalovirus exposure and HLA in healthy donors (TCRdb year 2017). Describing the broader study: An earlier analysis of 587 of the donors reported approximately 300 Gb of sequence data and more than 90 million unique TCR beta sequences from about 200 million T cells. About 300 gigabases of sequencing data and 80 million or so unique TCR sequences were included in an early release covering around 650 HLA-typed donors. Among the roughly 410 genotyped donors, approximately 77% belonged to the genetic ancestry cluster associated with self-reported Caucasian donors. The study aimed to test whether cataloging public T cell receptors could reveal signatures of past pathogen exposure. The study used immunosequencing to profile the T cell repertoires of 666 subjects and linked those repertoires to cytomegalovirus serostatus. Along with the roughly 670-subject first cohort, a separate validation cohort of 120 different subjects was used. The study combined high-throughput TCR immunosequencing, statistical association of individual TCRs with disease status, and machine learning to predict cytomegalovirus infection status. A later analysis re-analyzed previously published TCR beta repertoires from roughly 600 donors and added high-resolution HLA genotyping to study TCR occurrence patterns. Rather than drawing on any new phenotypic data, the later analysis identified candidate immune exposures from TCR beta sequences and the way those sequences occurred across donors. An earlier analysis of 587 of the donors applied high-throughput TCR beta sequencing to assess whether each TCR beta V gene segment acted as functional or pseudogenic. Donor age, sex, ethnicity and CMV serostatus were compiled alongside the repertoire data. A later genetic analysis took genome-wide SNP genotypes for about three fifths of the 666 donors and used that subset as a discovery cohort. All discovery cohort repertoires had been generated on a single sequencing platform. HLA typing covered class I and class II loci at four-digit resolution. Typing coverage differed by locus: A, B, C, DRB1 and DQB1 were typed in roughly 620-630 donors, DQA1 in about 510, DPA1 in 606, and DPB1 in 400 to 490. A handful of DR-DQ haplotypes were handled as single units for association and clustering because linkage in the cohort was strong. Among 300 to 500 genotyped donors of the cohort, an average of around 240,000 unique TCR beta nucleotide sequences was sequenced per donor, of which about 19% were non-productive.

The study at large found these results: The study gave a list of about 160 TCR beta chains associated with cytomegalovirus. According to a later analysis, parvovirus B19, influenza, CMV and Epstein-Barr virus appeared linked to several top co-occurrence clusters. In a later analysis, over 15,000 TCR beta sequences were associated with specific HLA alleles at a false discovery rate of 0.05. Correlated functional status among segregating V segments might reflect linkage disequilibrium, but an unknown experimental factor could not be ruled out. Compared with equally common non-associated chains, HLA-associated TCR beta chains in a later analysis were more clonally expanded and had lower generation probabilities. When HLA alleles, especially DR and DQ, strongly co-occurred, attributing TCR associations to individual alleles was difficult. Compared with the roughly 670-donor mean, donors in an Asian-associated ancestry cluster had fewer N-insertions in productive TCRs, according to a later genetic analysis. Because HLA typing was unavailable for some donors at each locus, only the typed subset was used in association tests. For the cohort, immune exposure information was limited to CMV serostatus. Broadly in line with IMGT annotations, most TCR beta V segments showed up in productive rearrangements about 87% or about 30% of the time in an earlier analysis of 450 to 600 of the donors. It was suggested by the authors that the approach could potentially be generalized to other disease states and immunological phenotypes. According to a later analysis, most CMV-associated TCR beta chains appeared to be HLA-restricted, and the HLA associations seemed to be driven largely by CMV exposure. A further reported finding was that TCR beta sequences accurately predicted the HLA-A and HLA-B alleles for most subjects in the first cohort. Because counts were too low, seventeen rarely observed V segments, including chromosome 9 orphons, were left out of the earlier analysis of a few hundred of the donors. Across donors, most TCR sequences were observed very rarely, whereas some public TCRs were present in many individuals. In vitro tests confirmed that three of the cytomegalovirus-associated TCR beta chains recognize cytomegalovirus antigens. The classifier was reported to diagnose cytomegalovirus status with high specificity and sensitivity in both the original cohort and the validation cohort. Roughly uniform sequencing depth across donors was assumed in presence/absence analyses, although this assumption may not hold. This cohort had only TCR beta chains sequenced, and the lack of alpha or paired-chain data limited which features could be detected. According to a later analysis, TCR association rates differed among HLA loci, with DRB1 alleles showing the most associated TCRs and HLA-C alleles showing the fewest. A group of highly shared sequence variants was considered likely to be a technical artifact of the sequencing pipeline. A later genetic analysis associated a missense DCLRE1C variant with V-gene and J-gene trimming of TCR beta chains, and an independent cohort replicated the association.

The cohort consisted of approximately 690 healthy bone marrow donors. Cohort members were all nominally healthy when sampled, although unrecorded immune exposures were likely present. The donor was CMV seronegative and belonged to the group of 350 to 400 seronegative cohort members. Each donor provided a peripheral blood sample, and peripheral blood mononuclear cells were used for TCR beta sequencing. The Qiagen DNeasy Blood Extraction Kit was used to extract genomic DNA from the blood cell samples. Libraries were built with the immunoSEQ multiplex PCR assay. For the multiplex PCR, a mixture combining 60 forward primers for TCR Vbeta segments and 13 reverse primers for TCR Jbeta segments was used. A multiplex PCR assay on genomic DNA amplified the CDR3 region of rearranged TCR beta genes. On the Illumina HiSeq System, the amplified TCR beta libraries were sequenced as 87-base-pair reads. Per the authors' processing: A later analysis counted approximately 84 million unique TCR beta chains across the 650 to 800 repertoires, and 9 million to 14 million of these chains were shared by at least two donors. A nearest-neighbor algorithm error-corrected the raw reads and collapsed the reads into unique sequences, merging closely related sequences to remove PCR and sequencing errors. Alignment of CDR3 sequences to IMGT reference sequences was used to assign V, D and J gene segments. For a sequence to be retained, a match of at least six nucleotides was required to both a V gene segment and a J gene segment. Rearrangements were called productive when the CDR3 lacked stop codons and stayed in frame with V and J; all others were non-productive. CDR3 was defined according to IMGT convention as the region running from the second conserved V-encoded cysteine to the conserved J-encoded phenylalanine. Sequences without an unambiguous match to a single V gene segment were excluded from the earlier analysis of almost 600 of the donors. An earlier analysis of 587 of the donors classified V segments as functional when productive rearrangements were above 56.7% and as segregating when the standard deviation between donors was above 5%. To diagnose cytomegalovirus status from the catalog of TCR beta chain sequences, a statistical classification framework was built. V and J gene assignment, in a later analysis, came from comparing TCR nucleotide sequences with IMGT/GENE-DB human TR gene sequences. A later analysis assigned CDR3 sequences and most-parsimonious VDJ recombination scenarios with the TCRdist pipeline. A later analysis defined each TCR beta chain by its CDR3 amino acid sequence plus V-gene family, and excluded reads lacking a unique V-gene family. In a later analysis, 550 to 650 highly shared, low-generation-probability nucleotide sequences were removed to address suspected cross-contamination and a sequencing artifact. A later analysis calculated a clonal expansion index for each public chain from normalized within-repertoire ranks of inferred template counts. Generation probabilities in a later analysis came from a VDJ recombination model fitted to out-of-frame rearrangements, and those results were checked against IGoR. Hypergeometric tests were used in a later analysis to score TCR-TCR, TCR-HLA and TCR-CMV co-occurrence, with a repertoire-size bias correction applied to the TCR pairs. A later analysis estimated false discovery rates by permuting HLA or CMV assignments 20 times. In a later analysis, co-occurring TCRs were grouped using DBSCAN, with TCRdist sequence similarity added in when clustering inside HLA-allele-positive subsets. For co-occurrence clustering, repertoires with fewer than 30,000 or more than 120,000 public chains were excluded, along with a handful of repertoires with anomalous nucleotide sharing. Here the immuneACCESS table is served through TCRdb, limited to in-frame sequences with V and J called. Missing clones are a known gap in these copies; in checked studies unresolved V genes cover under half, and the rest lacks a known reason. V, J and clone size were drawn from that table, and D and trimming were deduced from the DNA. This sample lists approximately 190,000 clones; about four fifths were detected once. Clones ranked in the top ten supply 0.098% of the sample.

The source material was PBMCs. This sequence originates from a boy aged 2 to 10 in good health and CMV-seronegative.

The DNA is as follows: TGCGCCAGCAGCTTAGGGACAGGGGGGAACTCCTACGAGCAGTACTTC. Its translation reads: CASSLGTGGNSYEQYF. The sequence joins TRBV5-1 to TRBJ2-7, with TRBD1 matching 11 junction bases. V trim: 2 bases; J trim: 0 bases; unmatched bases: 4. The CDR3 runs 16 residues from the cysteine to the phenylalanine. The read is trimmed to its CDR3 DNA, 48 bases read in frame from base 1. Per the germline V gene, SGHRS is the CDR1 and YFSETQ is the CDR2.